What follows is one T cell receptor beta chain and its context. This record belongs to a study of blood T cell repertoires in COVID-19. As for the study in general: There were acute and convalescent COVID-19 samples, and they came from the United States, Italy and Spain.

V dropped 0 bases and J dropped 1; count of bases not matched to a gene: 6. Germline CDR1 SGDLS, CDR2 YYNGEE. The CDR3 extends over 16 amino acids. Profiling relied on immunoSEQ multiplex PCR, and the TCRdb table lists in-frame clones only, not all of them. The repertoire includes about 100,000 clones, 80% to 90% of them detected once, and 32% sits in the top ten. The chain couples TRBV9 to TRBJ2-5, with 7 bases lining up with TRBD2. This sequence originates from an elderly woman with acute or convalescent COVID-19. The sequencing sample was made of peripheral blood. The CDR3, as DNA: TGTGCCAGCAGCGTAGGTGGGGGGACTATCCAAGAGACCCAGTACTTC. This encodes CASSVGGGTIQETQYF.